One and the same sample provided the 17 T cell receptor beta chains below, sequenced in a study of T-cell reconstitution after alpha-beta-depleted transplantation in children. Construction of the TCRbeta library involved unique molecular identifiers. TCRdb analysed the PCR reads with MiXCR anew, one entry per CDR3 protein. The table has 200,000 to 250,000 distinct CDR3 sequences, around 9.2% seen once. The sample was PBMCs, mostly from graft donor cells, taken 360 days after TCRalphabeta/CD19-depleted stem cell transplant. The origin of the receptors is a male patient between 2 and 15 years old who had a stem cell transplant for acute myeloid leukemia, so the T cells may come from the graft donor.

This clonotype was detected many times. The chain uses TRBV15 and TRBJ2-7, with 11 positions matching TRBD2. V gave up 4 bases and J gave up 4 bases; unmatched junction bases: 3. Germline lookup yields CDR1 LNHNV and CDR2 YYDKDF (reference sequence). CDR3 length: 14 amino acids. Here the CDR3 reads CATSTGTSGYEQYF. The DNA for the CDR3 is TGTGCCACCAGCACCGGGACTAGCGGATACGAGCAGTACTTC.

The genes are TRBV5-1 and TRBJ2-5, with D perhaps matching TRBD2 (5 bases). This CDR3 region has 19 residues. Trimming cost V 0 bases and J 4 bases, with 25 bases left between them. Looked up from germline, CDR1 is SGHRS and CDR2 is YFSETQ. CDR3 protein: CASSLGGSIGQLLTETQYF. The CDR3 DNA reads TGCGCCAGCAGCTTGGGAGGGAGTATAGGTCAGCTACTAACAGAGACCCAGTACTTC.

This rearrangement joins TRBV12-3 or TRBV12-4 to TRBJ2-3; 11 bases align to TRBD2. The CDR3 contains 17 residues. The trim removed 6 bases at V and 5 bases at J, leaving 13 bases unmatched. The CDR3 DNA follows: TGTGCCAGCAGGCCCTTTAGCGGGAGGGGGATGGAAGATACGCAGTATTTT. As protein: CASRPFSGRGMEDTQYF.

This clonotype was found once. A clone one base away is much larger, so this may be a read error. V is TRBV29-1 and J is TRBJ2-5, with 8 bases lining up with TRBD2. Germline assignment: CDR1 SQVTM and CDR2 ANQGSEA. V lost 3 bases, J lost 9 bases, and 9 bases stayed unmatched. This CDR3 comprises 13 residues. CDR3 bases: TGCAGCGTTGAGTCCGGACTAGCCGAGGCCCAGTACTTC. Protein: CSVESGLAEAQYF.

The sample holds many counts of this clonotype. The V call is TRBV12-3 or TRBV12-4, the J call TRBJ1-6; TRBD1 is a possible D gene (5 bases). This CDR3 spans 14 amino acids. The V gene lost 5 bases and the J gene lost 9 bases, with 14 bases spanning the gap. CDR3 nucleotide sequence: TGTGCCAGCAGTGATACAGGAAATGGTTCACCCCTCCACTTT. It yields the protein CASSDTGNGSPLHF.

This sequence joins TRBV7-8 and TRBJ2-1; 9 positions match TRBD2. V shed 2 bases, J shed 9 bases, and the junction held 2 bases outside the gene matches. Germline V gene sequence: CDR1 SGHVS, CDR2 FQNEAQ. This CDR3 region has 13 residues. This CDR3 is CASSLCSGGEQFF. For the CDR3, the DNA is TGTGCCAGCAGCTTATGTAGCGGGGGTGAGCAGTTCTTC.

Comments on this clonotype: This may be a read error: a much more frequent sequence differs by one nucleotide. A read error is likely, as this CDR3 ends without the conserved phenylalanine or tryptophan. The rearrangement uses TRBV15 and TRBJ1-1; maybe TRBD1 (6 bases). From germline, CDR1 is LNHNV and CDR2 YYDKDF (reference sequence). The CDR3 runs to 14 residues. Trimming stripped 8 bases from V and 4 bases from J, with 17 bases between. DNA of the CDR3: TGTGCCACCCGTACCCAGGGGACGGGCACTGAAGCTTTCTGT. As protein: CATRTQGTGTEAFC.

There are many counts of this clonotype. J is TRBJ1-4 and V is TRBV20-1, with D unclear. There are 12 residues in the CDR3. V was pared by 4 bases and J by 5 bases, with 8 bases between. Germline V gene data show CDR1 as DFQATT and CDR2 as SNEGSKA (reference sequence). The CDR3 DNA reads TGCAGTGCTATAGGGAACAATGAAAAACTGTTTTTT. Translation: CSAIGNNEKLFF.

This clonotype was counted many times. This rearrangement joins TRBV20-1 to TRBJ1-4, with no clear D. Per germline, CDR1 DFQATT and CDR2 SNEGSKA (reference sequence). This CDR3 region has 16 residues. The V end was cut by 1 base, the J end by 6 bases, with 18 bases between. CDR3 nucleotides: TGCAGTGCTAGAGGGTTGCGAGGTGGCGCGGATGAAAAACTGTTTTTT. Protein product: CSARGLRGGADEKLFF.

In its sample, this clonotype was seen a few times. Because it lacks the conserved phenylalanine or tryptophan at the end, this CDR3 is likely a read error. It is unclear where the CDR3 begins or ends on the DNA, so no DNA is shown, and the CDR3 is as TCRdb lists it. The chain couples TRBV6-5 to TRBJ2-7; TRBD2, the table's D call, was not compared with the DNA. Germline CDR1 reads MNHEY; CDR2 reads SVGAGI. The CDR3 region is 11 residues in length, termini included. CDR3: CASSSPPTASG.

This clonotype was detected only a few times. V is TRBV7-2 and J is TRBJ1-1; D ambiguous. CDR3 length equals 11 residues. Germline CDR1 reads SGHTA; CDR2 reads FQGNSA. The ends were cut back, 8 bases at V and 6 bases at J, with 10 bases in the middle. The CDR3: CASRWVSEAFF. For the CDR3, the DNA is TGTGCCAGCCGCTGGGTGTCTGAAGCTTTCTTT.

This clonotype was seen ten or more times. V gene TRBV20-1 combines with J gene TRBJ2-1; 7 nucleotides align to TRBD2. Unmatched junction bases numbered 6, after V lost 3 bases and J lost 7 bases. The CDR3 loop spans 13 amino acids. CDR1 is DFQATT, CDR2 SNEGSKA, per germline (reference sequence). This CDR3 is CSASPGRQNEQFF. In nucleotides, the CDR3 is TGCAGTGCTAGCCCCGGGAGGCAGAATGAGCAGTTCTTC.

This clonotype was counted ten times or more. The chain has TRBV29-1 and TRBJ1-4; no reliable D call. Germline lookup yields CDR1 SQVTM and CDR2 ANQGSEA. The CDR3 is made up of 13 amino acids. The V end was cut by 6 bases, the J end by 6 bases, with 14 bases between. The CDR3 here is CSVWSVWDEKLFF. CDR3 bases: TGCAGCGTCTGGTCTGTTTGGGATGAAAAACTGTTTTTT.

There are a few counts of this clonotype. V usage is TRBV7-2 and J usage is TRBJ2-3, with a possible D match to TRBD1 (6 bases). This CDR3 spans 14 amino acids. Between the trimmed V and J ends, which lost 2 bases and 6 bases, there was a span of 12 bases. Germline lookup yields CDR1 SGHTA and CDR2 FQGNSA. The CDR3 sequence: CASSLLTGSDTQYF. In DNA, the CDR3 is TGTGCCAGCAGCTTACTGACAGGCTCCGATACGCAGTATTTT.

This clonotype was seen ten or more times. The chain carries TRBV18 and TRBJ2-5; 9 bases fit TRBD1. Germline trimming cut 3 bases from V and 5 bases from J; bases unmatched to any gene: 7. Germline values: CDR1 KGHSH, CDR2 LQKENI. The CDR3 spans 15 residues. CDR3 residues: CASSPTGGYEETQYF. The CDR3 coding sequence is TGTGCCAGCTCACCGACAGGGGGATACGAGGAGACCCAGTACTTC.

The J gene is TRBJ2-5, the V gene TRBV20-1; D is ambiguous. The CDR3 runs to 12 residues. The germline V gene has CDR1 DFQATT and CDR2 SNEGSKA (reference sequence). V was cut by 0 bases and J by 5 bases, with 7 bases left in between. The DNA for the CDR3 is TGCAGTGCTAGAGAGGGTGGGGAGACCCAGTACTTC. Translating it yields CSAREGGETQYF.

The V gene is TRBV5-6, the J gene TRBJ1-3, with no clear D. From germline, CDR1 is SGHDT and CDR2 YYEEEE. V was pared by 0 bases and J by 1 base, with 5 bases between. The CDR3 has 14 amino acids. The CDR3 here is CASSLGPSGNTIYF. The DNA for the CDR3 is TGTGCCAGCAGCTTGGGCCCTTCTGGAAACACCATATATTTT.